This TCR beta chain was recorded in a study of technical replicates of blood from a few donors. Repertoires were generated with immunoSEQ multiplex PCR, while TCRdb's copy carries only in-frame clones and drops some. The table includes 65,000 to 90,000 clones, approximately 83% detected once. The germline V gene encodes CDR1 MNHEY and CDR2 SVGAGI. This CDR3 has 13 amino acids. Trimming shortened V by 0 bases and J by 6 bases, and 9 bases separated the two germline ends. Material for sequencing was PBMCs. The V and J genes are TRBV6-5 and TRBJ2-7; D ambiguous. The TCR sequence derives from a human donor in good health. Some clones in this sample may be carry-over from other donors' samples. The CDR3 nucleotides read TGTGCCAGCAGTTACTCGCCCGGGTCCGAGCAGTACTTC. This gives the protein CASSYSPGSEQYF.